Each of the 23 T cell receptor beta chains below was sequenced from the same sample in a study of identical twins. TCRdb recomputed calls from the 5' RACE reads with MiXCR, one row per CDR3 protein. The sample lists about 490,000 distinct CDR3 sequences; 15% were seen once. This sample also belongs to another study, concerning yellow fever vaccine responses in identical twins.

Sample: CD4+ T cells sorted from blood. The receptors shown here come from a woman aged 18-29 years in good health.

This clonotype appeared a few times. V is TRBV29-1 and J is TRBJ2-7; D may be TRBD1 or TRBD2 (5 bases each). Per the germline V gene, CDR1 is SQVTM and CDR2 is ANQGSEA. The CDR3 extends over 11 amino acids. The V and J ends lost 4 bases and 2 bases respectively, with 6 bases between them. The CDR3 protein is CSVVGAYEQYF. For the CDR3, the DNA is TGCAGCGTTGTGGGGGCCTACGAGCAGTACTTC.

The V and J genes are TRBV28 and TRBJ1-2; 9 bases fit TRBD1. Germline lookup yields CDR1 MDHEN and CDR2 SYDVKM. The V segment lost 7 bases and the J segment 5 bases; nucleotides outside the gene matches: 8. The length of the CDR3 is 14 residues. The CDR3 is CASNLDRGTYGYTF. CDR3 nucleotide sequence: TGTGCCAGCAACCTCGACAGGGGGACATATGGCTACACCTTC.

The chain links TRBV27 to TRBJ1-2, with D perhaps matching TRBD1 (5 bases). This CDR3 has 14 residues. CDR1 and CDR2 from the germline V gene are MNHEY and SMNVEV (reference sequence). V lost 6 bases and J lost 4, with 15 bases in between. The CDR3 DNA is TGTGCCAGCAGCCCACAGACAGTATCCTATGGCTACACCTTC. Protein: CASSPQTVSYGYTF.

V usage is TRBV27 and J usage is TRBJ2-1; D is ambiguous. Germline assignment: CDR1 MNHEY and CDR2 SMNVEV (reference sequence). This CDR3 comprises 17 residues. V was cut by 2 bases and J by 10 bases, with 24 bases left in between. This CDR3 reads CASSLAALRDRLREQFF. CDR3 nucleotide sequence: TGTGCCAGCAGTTTAGCGGCCCTCCGAGATAGATTAAGGGAGCAGTTCTTC.

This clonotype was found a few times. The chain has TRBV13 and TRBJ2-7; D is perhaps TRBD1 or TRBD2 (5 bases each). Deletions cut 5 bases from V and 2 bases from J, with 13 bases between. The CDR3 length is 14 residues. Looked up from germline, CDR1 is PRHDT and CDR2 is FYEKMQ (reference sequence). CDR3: CASSRPGATYEQYF. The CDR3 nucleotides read TGTGCCAGCAGCCGACCCGGGGCCACCTACGAGCAGTACTTC.

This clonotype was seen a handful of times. The chain's CDR3 is CASPDPVANQPQHF. CDR3 DNA sequence: TGTGCCAGCCCCGACCCGGTGGCCAATCAGCCCCAGCATTTT. The V and J genes are TRBV6-4 and TRBJ1-5, with no clear D. V was cut by 8 bases and J by 3 bases, with 14 bases left in between. This CDR3 comprises 14 residues. The V gene's germline CDR1 is MRHNA and CDR2 SNTAGT.

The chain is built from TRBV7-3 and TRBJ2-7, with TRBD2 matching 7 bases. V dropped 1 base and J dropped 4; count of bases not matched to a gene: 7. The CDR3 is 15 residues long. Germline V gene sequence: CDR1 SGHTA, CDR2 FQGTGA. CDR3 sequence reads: CASSLRGGEGYEQYF. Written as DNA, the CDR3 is TGTGCCAGCAGCTTAAGGGGCGGGGAGGGATACGAGCAGTACTTC. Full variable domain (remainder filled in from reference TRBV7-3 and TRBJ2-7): GAGVSQTPSNKVTEKGKYVELRCDPISGHTALYWYRQSLGQGPEFLIYFQGTGAADDSGLPNDRFFAVRPEGSVSTLKIQRTERGDSAVYLCASSLRGGEGYEQYFGPGTRLTVT.

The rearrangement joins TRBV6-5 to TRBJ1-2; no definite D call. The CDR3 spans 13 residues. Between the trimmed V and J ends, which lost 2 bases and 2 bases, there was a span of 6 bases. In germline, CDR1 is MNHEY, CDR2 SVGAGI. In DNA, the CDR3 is TGTGCCAGCAGTTACAGGGCCAACTATGGCTACACCTTC. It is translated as CASSYRANYGYTF.

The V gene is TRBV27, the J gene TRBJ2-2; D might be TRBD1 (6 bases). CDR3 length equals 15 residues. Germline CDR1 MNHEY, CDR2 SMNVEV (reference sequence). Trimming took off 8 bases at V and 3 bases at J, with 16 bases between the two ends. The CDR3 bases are TGTGCCAGCGCCCCTGGGACACGCCACACCGGGGAGCTGTTTTTT. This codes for CASAPGTRHTGELFF.

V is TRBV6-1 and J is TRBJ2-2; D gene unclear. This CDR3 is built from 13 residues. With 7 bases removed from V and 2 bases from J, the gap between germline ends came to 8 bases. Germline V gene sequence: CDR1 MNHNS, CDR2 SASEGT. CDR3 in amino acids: CASTDVNTGELFF. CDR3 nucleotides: TGTGCCAGCACGGACGTCAACACCGGGGAGCTGTTTTTT.

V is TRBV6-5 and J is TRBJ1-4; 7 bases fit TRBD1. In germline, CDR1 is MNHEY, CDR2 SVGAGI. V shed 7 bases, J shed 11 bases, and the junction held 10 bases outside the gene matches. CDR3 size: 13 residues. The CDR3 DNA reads TGTGCCAGCACTTCTACAGGGGCTGGGAAACTGTTTTTT. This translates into CASTSTGAGKLFF.

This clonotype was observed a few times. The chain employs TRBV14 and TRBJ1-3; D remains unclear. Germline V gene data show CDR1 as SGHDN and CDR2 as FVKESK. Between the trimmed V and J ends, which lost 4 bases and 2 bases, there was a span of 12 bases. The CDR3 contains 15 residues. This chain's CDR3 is CASSPLLKTGNTIYF. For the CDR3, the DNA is TGTGCCAGCAGCCCCCTATTGAAAACTGGAAACACCATATATTTT.

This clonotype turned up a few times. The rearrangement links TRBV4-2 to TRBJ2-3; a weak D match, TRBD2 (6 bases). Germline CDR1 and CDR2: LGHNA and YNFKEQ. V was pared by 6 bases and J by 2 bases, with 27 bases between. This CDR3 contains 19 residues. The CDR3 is CASSRGEATILSLTDTQYF. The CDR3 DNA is TGTGCCAGCAGTCGAGGGGAGGCCACAATTTTATCCCTCACAGATACGCAGTATTTT.

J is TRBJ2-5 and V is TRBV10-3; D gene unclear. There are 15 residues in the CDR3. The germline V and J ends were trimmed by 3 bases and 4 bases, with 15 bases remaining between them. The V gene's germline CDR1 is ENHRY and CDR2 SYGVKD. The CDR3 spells CAISDRKADLETQYF. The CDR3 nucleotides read TGTGCCATCAGTGATCGAAAGGCAGACCTAGAGACCCAGTACTTC.

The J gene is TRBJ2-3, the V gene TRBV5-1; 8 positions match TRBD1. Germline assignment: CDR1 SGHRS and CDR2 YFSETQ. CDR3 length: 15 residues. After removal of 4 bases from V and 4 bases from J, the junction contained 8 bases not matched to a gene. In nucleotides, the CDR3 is TGCGCCAGCAGCCCGCTGACAGGGGCGGCAGATACGCAGTATTTT. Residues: CASSPLTGAADTQYF.

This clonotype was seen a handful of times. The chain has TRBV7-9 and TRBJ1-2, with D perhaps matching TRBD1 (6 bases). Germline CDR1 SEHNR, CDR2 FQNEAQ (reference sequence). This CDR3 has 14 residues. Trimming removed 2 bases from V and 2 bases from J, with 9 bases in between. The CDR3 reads CASSLSGANYGYTF. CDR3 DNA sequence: TGTGCCAGCAGCTTATCGGGGGCCAACTATGGCTACACCTTC.

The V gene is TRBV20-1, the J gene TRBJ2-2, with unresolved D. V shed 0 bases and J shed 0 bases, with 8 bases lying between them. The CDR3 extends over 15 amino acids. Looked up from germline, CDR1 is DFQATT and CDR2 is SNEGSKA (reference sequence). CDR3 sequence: CSARDERTNTGELFF. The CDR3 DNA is TGCAGTGCTAGAGATGAGAGAACGAACACCGGGGAGCTGTTTTTT.

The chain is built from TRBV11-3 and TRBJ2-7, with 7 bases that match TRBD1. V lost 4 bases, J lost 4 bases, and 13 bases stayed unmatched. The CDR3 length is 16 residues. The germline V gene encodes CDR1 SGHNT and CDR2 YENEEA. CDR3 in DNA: TGTGCCAGCAGCTGGGCCGCCGGGACAGCAAGTTACGAGCAGTACGTC. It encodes CASSWAAGTASYEQYV.

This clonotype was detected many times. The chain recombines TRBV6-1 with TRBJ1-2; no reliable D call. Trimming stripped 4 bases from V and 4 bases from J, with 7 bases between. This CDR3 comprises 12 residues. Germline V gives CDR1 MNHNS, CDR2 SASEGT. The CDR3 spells CASSGTGYGYTF. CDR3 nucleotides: TGTGCCAGCAGTGGCACTGGCTATGGCTACACCTTC.

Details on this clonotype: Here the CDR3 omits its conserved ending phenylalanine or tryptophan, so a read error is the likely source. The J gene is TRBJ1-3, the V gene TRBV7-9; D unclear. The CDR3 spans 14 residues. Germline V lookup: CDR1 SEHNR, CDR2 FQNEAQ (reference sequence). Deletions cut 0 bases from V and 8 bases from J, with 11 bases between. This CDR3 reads CASSLARGYDTIYL. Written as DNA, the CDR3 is TGTGCCAGCAGCTTAGCGAGAGGGTACGACACCATATATCTT.

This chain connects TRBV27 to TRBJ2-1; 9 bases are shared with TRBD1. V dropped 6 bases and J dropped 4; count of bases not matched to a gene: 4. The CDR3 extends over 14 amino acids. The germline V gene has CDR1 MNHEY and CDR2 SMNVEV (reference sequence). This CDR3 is CASRTGTGYNEQFF. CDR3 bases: TGTGCCAGCAGGACCGGGACAGGGTACAATGAGCAGTTCTTC.

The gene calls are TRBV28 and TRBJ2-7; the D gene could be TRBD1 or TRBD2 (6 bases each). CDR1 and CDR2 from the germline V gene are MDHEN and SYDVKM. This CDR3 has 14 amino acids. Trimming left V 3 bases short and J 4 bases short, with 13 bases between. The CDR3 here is CASSLVGGGYEQYF. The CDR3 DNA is TGTGCCAGCAGTTTGGTGGGGGGCGGTTACGAGCAGTACTTC.

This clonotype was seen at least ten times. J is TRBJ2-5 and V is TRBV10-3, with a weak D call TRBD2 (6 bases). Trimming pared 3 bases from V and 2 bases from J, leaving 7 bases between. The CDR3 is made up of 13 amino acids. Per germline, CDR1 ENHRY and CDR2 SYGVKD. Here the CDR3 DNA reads TGTGCCATCAGTGAAGGACTACAAGAGACCCAGTACTTC. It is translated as CAISEGLQETQYF.